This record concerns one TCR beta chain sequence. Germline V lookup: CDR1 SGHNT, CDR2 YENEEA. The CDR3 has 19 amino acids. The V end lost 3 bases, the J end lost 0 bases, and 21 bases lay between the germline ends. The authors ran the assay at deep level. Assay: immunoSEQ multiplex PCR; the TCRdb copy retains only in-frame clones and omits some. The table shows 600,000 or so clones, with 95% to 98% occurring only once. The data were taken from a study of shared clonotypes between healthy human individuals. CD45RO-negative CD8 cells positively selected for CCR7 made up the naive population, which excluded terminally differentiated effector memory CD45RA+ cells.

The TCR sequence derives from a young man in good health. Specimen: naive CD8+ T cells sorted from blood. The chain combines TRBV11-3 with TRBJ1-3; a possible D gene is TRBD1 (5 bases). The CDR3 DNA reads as TGTGCCAGCAGCTTTTGTAAAGGGACCGGGACGAGCTCTGGAAACACCATATATTTT. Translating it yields CASSFCKGTGTSSGNTIYF.